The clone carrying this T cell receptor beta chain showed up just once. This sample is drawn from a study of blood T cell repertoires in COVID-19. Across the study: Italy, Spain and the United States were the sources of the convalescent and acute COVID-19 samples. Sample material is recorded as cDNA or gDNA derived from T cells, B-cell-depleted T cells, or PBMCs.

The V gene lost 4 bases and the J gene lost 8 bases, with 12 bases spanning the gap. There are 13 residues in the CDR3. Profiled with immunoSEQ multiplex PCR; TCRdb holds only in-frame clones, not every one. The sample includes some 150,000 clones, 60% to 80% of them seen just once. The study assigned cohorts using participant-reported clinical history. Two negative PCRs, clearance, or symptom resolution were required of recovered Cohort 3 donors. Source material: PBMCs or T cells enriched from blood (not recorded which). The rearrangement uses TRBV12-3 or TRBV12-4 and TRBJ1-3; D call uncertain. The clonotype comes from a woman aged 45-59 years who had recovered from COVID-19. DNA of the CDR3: TGTGCCAGCAGTTACGTAGCGGCGGACACCATATATTTT. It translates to CASSYVAADTIYF.